One T cell receptor beta chain is described in this entry. Antigen specificity is unknown. For the second PCR, which ran for roughly 7 to 11 cycles, a sample-barcoded 5' primer and a J-beta primer mix were used. Each cDNA molecule received a tag from a template-switch adaptor that had 12 random nucleotides. TCRdb recomputed calls from the 5' RACE reads with MiXCR, one row per CDR3 protein. The table has roughly 1.9 million distinct CDR3 sequences, more than 35% seen once; the top ten hold about 21%. This CDR3 contains 16 residues. The germline V gene has CDR1 LGHDT and CDR2 YNNKEL (reference sequence). The data are from a study of blood T cells in healthy people across ages. Whole-study findings and limits: Per million T cells, TCR beta diversity dropped roughly linearly as age increased. Whereas aged donors had fewer naive CD4+ cells, long-lived donors had more of them and higher diversity.

The sample was blood. The receptor comes from a human donor in good health. The chain employs TRBV3-1 and TRBJ2-7; 10 positions agree with TRBD1. The J call may be wrong; the DNA end is better matched by TRBJ2-5. The CDR3: CASSPGRQGAWETQYF. CDR3 bases: TGTGCCAGCAGCCCAGGAAGACAGGGGGCTTGGGAGACCCAGTACTTC.